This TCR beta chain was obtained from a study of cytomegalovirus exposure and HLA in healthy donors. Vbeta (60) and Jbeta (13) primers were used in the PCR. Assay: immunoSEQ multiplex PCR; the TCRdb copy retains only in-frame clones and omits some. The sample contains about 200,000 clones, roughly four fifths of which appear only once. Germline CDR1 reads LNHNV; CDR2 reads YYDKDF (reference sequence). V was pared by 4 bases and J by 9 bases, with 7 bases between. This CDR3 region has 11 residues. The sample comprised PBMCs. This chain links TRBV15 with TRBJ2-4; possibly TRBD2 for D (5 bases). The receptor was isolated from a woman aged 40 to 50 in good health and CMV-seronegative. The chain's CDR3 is CATSNEGIQYF. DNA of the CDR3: TGTGCCACCAGCAATGAGGGCATTCAGTACTTC. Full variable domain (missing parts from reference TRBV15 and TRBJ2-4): DAMVIQNPRYQVTQFGKPVTLSCSQTLNHNVMYWYQQKSSQAPKLLFHYYDKDFNNEADTPDNFQSRRPNTSFCFLDIRSPGLGDTAMYLCATSNEGIQYFGAGTRLSVL.